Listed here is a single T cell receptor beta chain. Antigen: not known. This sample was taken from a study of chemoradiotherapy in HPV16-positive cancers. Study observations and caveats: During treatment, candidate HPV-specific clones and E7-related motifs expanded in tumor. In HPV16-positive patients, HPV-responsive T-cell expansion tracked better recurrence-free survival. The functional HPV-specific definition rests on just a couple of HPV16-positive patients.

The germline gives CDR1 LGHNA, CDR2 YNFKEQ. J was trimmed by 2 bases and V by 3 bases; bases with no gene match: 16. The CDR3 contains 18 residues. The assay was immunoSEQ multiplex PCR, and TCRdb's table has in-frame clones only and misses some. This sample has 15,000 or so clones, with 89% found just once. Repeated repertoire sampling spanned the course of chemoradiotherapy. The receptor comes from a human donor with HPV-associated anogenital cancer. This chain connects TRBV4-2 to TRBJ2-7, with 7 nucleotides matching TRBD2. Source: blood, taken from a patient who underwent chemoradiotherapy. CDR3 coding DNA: TGTGCCAGCAGCCAGGAGTTTGTAAGCGGGGTGTTACCCTACGAGCAGTACTTC. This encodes CASSQEFVSGVLPYEQYF.